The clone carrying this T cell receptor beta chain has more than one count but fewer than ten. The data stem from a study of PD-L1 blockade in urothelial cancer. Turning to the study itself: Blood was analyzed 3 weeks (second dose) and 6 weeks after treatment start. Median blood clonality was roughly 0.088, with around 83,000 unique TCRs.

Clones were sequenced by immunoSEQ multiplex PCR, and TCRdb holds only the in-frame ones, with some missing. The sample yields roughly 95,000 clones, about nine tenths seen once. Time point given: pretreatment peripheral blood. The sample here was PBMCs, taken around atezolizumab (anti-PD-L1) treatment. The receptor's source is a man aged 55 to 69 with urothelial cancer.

The CDR3 sequence: CASSTVQGAYGYTF. The CDR3 coding sequence is TGTGCCAGTAGTACCGTACAGGGGGCGTATGGCTACACCTTC. The J gene is TRBJ1-2, the V gene TRBV19; 9 nucleotides align to TRBD1. The CDR3 has 14 residues. With 4 bases clipped from V and 5 bases from J, the junction kept 5 bases outside the gene matches. CDR1 LNHDA and CDR2 SQIVND come from the germline V gene (reference sequence).